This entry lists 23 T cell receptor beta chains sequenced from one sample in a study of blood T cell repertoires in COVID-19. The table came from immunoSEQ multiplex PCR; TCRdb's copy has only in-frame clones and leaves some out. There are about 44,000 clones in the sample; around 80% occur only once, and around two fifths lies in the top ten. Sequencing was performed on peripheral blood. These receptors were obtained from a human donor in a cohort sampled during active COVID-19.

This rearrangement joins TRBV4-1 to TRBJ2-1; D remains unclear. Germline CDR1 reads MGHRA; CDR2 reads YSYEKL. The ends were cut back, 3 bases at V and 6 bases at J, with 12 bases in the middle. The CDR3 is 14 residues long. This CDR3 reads CASSHRLLSNEQFF. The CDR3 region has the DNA TGCGCCAGCAGCCACAGGCTCCTAAGCAATGAGCAGTTCTTC.

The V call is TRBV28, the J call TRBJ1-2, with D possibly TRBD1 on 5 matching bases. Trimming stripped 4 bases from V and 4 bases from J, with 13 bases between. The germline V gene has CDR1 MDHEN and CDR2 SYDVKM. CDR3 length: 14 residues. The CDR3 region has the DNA TGTGCCAGCAGTTCCGGGTGGCAGGGCTATGGCTACACCTTC. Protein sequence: CASSSGWQGYGYTF.

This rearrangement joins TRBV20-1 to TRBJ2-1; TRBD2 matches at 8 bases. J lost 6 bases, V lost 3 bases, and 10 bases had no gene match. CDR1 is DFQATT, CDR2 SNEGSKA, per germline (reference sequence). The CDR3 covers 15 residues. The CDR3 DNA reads TGCAGTGCTAGTTCGGGGACTAGTATAGGCAATGAGCAGTTCTTC. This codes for CSASSGTSIGNEQFF.

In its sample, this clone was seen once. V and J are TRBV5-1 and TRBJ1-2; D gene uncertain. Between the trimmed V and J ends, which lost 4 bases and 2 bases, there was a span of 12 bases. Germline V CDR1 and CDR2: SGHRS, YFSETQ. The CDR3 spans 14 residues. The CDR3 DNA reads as TGCGCCAGCAGCGCCCGGACTCTAAACTATGGCTACACCTTC. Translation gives CASSARTLNYGYTF.

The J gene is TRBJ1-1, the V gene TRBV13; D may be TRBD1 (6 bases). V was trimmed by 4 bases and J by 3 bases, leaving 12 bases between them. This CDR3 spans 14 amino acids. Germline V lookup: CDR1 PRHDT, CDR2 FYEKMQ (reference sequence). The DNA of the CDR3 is TGTGCCAGCAGCTCAGGGGAGTGGGACACTGAAGCTTTCTTT. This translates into CASSSGEWDTEAFF. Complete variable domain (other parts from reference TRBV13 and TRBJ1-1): AAGVIQSPRHLIKEKRETATLKCYPIPRHDTVYWYQQGPGQDPQFLISFYEKMQSDKGSIPDRFSAQQFSDYHSELNMSSLELGDSALYFCASSSGEWDTEAFFGQGTRLTVV.

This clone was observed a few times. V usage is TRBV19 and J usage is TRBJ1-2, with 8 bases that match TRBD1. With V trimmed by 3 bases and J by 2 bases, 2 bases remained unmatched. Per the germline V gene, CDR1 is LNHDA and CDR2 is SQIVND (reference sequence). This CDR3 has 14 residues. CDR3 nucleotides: TGTGCCAGTAGTATTCGACAGGGGAACTATGGCTACACCTTC. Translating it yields CASSIRQGNYGYTF.

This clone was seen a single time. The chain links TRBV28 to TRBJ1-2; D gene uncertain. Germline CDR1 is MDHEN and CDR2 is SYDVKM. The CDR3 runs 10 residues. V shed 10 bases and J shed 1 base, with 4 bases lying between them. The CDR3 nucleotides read TGTGCCACCTTTAACTATGGCTACACCTTC. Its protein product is CATFNYGYTF.

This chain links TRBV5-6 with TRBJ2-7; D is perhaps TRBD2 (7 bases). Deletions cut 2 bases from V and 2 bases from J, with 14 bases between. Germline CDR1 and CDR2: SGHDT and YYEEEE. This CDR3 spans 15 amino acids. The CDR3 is CASSLRRGRAYEQYV. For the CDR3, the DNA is TGTGCCAGCAGCTTAAGGCGGGGGCGAGCCTACGAGCAGTACGTC.

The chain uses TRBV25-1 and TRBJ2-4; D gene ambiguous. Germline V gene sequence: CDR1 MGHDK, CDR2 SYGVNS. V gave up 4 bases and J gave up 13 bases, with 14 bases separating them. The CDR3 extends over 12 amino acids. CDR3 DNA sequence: TGTGCCAGCAGTGCGTACGCCGGGTTGCAGTACTTC. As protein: CASSAYAGLQYF.

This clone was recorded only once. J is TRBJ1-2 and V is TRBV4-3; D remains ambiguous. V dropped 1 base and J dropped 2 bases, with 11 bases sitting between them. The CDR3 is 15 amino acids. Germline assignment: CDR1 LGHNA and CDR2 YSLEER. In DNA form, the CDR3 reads TGCGCCAGCAGCCAAGTTGTAGCGGAAAACTATGGCTACACCTTC. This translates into CASSQVVAENYGYTF.

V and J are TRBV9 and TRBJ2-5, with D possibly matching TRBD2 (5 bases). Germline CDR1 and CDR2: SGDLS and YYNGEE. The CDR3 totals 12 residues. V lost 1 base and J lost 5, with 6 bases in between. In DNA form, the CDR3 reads TGTGCCAGCAGCGTAAGGGAGGAGACCCAGTACTTC. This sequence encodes CASSVREETQYF.

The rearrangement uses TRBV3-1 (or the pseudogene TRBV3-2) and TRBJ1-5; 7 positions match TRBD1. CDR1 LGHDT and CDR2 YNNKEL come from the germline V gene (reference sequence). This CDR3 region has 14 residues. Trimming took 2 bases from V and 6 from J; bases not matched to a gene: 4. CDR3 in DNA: TGTGCCAGCAGCCAAAGACAGGGCAGTCAGCCCCAGCATTTT. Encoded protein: CASSQRQGSQPQHF.

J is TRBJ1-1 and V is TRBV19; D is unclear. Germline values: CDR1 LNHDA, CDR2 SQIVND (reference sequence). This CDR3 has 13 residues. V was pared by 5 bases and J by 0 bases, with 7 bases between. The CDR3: CASSLTVNTEAFF. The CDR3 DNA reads TGTGCCAGTAGTCTCACAGTGAACACTGAAGCTTTCTTT.

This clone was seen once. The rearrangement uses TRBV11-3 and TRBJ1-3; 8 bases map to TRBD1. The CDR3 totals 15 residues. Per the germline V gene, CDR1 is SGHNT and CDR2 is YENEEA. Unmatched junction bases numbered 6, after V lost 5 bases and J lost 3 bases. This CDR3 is CASSRGQGNGNTIYF. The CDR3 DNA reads TGTGCCAGCAGCCGAGGACAGGGCAATGGAAACACCATATATTTT.

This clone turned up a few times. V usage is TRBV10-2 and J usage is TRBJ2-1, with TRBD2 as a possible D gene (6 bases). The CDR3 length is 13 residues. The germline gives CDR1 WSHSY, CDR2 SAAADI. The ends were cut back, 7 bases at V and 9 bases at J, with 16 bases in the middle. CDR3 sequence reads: CASKGGMWGEQFF. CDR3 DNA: TGCGCCAGCAAAGGCGGGATGTGGGGTGAGCAGTTCTTC.

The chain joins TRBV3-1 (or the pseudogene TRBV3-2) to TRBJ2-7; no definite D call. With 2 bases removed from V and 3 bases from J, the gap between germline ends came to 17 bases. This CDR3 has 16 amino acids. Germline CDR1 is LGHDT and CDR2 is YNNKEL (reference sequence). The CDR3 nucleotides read TGTGCCAGCAGCCAACACAGCATTCACACAGACTACGAGCAGTACTTC. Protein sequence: CASSQHSIHTDYEQYF.

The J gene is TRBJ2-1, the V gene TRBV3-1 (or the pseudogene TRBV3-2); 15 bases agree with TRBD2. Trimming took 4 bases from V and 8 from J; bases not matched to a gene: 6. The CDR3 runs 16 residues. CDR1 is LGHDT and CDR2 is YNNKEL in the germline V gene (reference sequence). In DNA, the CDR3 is TGTGCCAGCAGCCCCCGGACTAGCGGGGGGGCATATGAGCAGTTCTTC. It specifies CASSPRTSGGAYEQFF.

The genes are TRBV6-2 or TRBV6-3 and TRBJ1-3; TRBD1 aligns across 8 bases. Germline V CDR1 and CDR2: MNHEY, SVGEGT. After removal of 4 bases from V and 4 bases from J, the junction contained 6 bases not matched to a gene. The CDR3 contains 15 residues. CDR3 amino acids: CASSFQGATGNTIYF. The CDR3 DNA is TGTGCCAGCAGTTTCCAGGGGGCTACCGGAAACACCATATATTTT.

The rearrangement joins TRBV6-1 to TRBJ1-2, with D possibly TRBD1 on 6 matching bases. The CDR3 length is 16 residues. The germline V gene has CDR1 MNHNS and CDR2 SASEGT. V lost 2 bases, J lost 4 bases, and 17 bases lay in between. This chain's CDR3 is CASSEYPTSGVYGYTF. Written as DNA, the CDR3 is TGTGCCAGCAGTGAATACCCCACTTCAGGGGTCTATGGCTACACCTTC.

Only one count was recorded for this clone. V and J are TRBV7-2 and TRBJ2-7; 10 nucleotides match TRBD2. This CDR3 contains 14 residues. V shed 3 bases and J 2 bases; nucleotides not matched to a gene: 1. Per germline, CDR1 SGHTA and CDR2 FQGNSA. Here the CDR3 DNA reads TGTGCCAGCAGCTTTAGCGGGGGGACCTACGAGCAGTACTTC. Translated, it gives CASSFSGGTYEQYF.

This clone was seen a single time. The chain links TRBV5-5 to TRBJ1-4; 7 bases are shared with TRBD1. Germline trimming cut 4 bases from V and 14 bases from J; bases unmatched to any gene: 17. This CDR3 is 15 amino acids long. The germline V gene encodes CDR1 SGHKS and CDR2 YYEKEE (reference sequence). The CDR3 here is CASSRTGALMKGLFF. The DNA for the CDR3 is TGTGCCAGCAGCCGAACAGGGGCATTAATGAAAGGGCTGTTTTTT.

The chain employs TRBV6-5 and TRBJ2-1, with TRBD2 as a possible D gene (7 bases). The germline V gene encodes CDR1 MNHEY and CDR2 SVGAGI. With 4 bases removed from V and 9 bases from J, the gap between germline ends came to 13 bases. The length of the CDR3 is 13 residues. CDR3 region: CASSSGGGGEQFF. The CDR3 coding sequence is TGTGCCAGCAGTTCGGGGGGCGGGGGTGAGCAGTTCTTC.

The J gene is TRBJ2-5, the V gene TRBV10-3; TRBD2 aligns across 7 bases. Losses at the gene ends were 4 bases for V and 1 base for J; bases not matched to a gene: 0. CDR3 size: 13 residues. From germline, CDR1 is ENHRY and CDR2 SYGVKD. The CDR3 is CAISGGGQETQYF. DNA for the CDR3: TGTGCCATCAGTGGGGGGGGCCAAGAGACCCAGTACTTC.